The present TCR beta chain was sequenced within a study of blood T cell repertoires in COVID-19. TCRdb's copy holds only in-frame clones and misses some; the assay was immunoSEQ multiplex PCR. This sample has about 200,000 clones, with approximately 82% found just once. The V gene lost 5 bases and the J gene lost 4 bases, with 11 bases spanning the gap. The length of the CDR3 is 13 residues. Germline V gene data show CDR1 as MNHEY and CDR2 as SMNVEV (reference sequence). This clone occurred a few times. The J gene is TRBJ1-1, the V gene TRBV27, with D tentatively TRBD1 (5 bases). Sequencing was carried out using PBMCs or T cells enriched from blood (not recorded which). This TCR was recovered from a man aged 40-50 years who had recovered from COVID-19. The CDR3 coding sequence is TGTGCCAGCAGTGCCAGGGTGGCCACTGAAGCTTTCTTT. This codes for CASSARVATEAFF.